The 7 T cell receptor beta chains below come from one sample, sequenced in a study of Ad26.COV2.S vaccination and SARS-CoV-2 variants. Method: immunoSEQ multiplex PCR; TCRdb's copy keeps in-frame clones and lacks some. The data hold 400,000 to 450,000 clones, with 90% observed a single time. Treatment in this sample: about 20 received Ad26.COV2.S at low or high dose, single or two shots; about 5 received placebo; per-sample allocation not given. Samples came from day 63 after the first vaccine or placebo injection. The material sequenced was peripheral blood, taken in a trial of Ad26.COV2.S vaccine versus placebo. These receptors were obtained from a person between 18 and 65 years old who received the Ad26.COV2.S COVID-19 vaccine or a placebo.

J is TRBJ2-7 and V is TRBV28; 11 bases match TRBD2. V shed 5 bases and J 3 bases; nucleotides not matched to a gene: 3. CDR3 size: 14 residues. From germline, CDR1 is MDHEN and CDR2 SYDVKM. Written as DNA, the CDR3 is TGTGCCAGCAGTCAACTAGCGGGAGACTACGAGCAGTACTTC. Translated: CASSQLAGDYEQYF. Supplemented by reference TRBV28 and TRBJ2-7, the full variable domain reads DVKVTQSSRYLVKRTGEKVFLECVQDMDHENMFWYRQDPGLGLRLIYFSYDVKMKEKGDIPEGYSVSREKKERFSLILESASTNQTSMYLCASSQLAGDYEQYFGPGTRLTVT.

The chain has TRBV27 and TRBJ2-7; 8 bases are shared with TRBD1. CDR1 is MNHEY, CDR2 SMNVEV, per germline (reference sequence). With 5 bases clipped from V and 5 bases from J, the junction kept 11 bases outside the gene matches. The CDR3 covers 15 residues. The CDR3 region is CASSPSQGGYDEQYF. The CDR3, as DNA: TGTGCCAGCAGTCCCTCACAGGGGGGTTACGACGAGCAGTACTTC.

This chain uses TRBV21-1 with TRBJ2-3; TRBD2 is the table's D call and was not checked against the DNA. TRBV21-1 constitutes a pseudogene. This CDR3 spans 10 amino acids. The CDR3 loop reads CASSRGVGYF. The CDR3 nucleotides are TGTGCCAGCAGCAGGGGGGTGGGGTATTTT.

This chain connects TRBV5-6 to TRBJ1-1; D remains unclear. This CDR3 has 14 amino acids. V gave up 0 bases and J gave up 6 bases, with 12 bases separating them. Germline assignment: CDR1 SGHDT and CDR2 YYEEEE. The CDR3 loop is CASSLAGVGSEAFF. DNA for the CDR3: TGTGCCAGCAGCTTGGCCGGGGTCGGGTCTGAAGCTTTCTTT.

There are a few counts of this clone. The genes are TRBV7-2 and TRBJ2-2, with D unresolved. CDR3 size: 11 residues. CDR1 and CDR2 (germline): SGHTA, FQGNSA. V lost 1 base, J lost 9 bases, and 3 bases lay in between. The chain's CDR3 is CASSLVRELFF. DNA for the CDR3: TGTGCCAGCAGCTTAGTCCGGGAGCTGTTTTTT.

As for this clone: A junction end diverges from the germline sequence, so it may reflect a read error. The chain uses TRBV4-3 and TRBJ1-1; 7 bases align to TRBD1. CDR3 size: 18 residues. Germline lookup yields CDR1 LGHNA and CDR2 YSLEER. The DNA for the CDR3 is TGCACCAGCAGCCAAGATGGGGAGGGACAGCAAGAGGACACTGAAGCTTTCTTT. This encodes CTSSQDGEGQQEDTEAFF.

This clone appeared once. Sequence at one end of the junction differs from germline and may be a read error. CDR3 in amino acids: CTSSRGETSGKANSYNEQFF. DNA of the CDR3: TGCACCAGCAGCCGGGGAGAGACTAGCGGGAAGGCTAACTCCTACAATGAGCAGTTCTTC. The chain uses TRBV4-3 and TRBJ2-1, with 11 bases fitting TRBD2. CDR3 length equals 20 residues. Germline CDR1 is LGHNA and CDR2 is YSLEER.